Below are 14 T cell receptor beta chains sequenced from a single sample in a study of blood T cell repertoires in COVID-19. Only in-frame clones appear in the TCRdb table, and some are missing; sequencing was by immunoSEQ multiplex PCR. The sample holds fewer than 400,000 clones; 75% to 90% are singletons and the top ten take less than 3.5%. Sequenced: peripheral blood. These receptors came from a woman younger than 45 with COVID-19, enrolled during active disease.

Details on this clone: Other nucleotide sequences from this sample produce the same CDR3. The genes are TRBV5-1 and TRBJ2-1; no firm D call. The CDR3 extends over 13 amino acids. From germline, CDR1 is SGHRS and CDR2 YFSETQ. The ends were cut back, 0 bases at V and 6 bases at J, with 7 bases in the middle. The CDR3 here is CASSLGLSNEQFF. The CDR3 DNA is TGCGCCAGCAGCTTGGGACTTTCCAATGAGCAGTTCTTC.

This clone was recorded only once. CDR3 in DNA: TGCAGCGTTGAGCACAGCCGCTATGGCTACACCTTC. It translates to CSVEHSRYGYTF. The gene calls are TRBV29-1 and TRBJ1-2; D unresolved. This CDR3 is 12 amino acids long. CDR1 and CDR2 from the germline V gene are SQVTM and ANQGSEA. V lost 3 bases and J lost 4, with 9 bases in between.

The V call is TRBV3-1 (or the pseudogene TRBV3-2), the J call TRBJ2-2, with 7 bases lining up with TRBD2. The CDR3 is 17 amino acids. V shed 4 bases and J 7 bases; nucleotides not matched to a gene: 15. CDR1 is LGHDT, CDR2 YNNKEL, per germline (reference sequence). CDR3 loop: CASSLGVRLAVSGELFF. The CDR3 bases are TGTGCCAGCAGCCTCGGCGTGAGACTAGCCGTCAGCGGGGAGCTGTTTTTT.

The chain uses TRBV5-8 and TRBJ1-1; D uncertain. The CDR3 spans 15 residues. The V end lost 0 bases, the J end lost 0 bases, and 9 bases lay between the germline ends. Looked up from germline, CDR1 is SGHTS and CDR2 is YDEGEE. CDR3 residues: CASSLVLNMNTEAFF. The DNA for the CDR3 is TGTGCCAGCAGCTTGGTTCTGAACATGAACACTGAAGCTTTCTTT.

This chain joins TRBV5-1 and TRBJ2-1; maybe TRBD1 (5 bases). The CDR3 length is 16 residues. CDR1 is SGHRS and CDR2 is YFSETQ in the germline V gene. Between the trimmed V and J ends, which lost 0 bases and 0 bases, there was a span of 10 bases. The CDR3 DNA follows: TGCGCCAGCAGCTTGGCTGGCGGACACTCCTACAATGAGCAGTTCTTC. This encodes CASSLAGGHSYNEQFF.

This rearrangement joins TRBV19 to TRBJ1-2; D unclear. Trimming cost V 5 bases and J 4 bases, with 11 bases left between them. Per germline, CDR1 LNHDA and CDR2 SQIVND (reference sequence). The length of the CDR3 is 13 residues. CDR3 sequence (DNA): TGTGCCAGTAGTCCCTCTTTGGCCTATGGCTACACCTTC. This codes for CASSPSLAYGYTF.

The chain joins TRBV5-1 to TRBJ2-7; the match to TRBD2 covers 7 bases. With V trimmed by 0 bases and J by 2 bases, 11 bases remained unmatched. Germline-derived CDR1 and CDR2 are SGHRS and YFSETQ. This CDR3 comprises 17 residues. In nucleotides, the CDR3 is TGCGCCAGCAGCTTGGCCAAGACTAGCTCCAATACCTACGAGCAGTACTTC. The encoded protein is CASSLAKTSSNTYEQYF. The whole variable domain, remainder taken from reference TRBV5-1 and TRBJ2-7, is KAGVTQTPRYLIKTRGQQVTLSCSPISGHRSVSWYQQTPGQGLQFLFEYFSETQRNKGNFPGRFSGRQFSNSRSEMNVSTLELGDSALYLCASSLAKTSSNTYEQYFGPGTRLTVT.

In DNA form, the CDR3 reads TGTGCCAGCAGGTCCGGGACAGGGGACAATTCACCCCTCCACTTT. Translated: CASRSGTGDNSPLHF. The chain couples TRBV27 to TRBJ1-6; 10 bases match TRBD1. Germline V gives CDR1 MNHEY, CDR2 SMNVEV (reference sequence). This CDR3 is 15 amino acids long. V lost 6 bases, J lost 7 bases, and 6 bases stayed unmatched.

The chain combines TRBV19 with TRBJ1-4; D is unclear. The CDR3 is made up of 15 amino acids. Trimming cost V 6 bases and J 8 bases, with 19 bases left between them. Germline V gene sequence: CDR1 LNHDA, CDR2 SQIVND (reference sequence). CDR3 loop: CASRQRTPTGEKLFF. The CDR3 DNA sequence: TGTGCCAGTAGACAGAGGACCCCAACGGGAGAAAAACTGTTTTTT.

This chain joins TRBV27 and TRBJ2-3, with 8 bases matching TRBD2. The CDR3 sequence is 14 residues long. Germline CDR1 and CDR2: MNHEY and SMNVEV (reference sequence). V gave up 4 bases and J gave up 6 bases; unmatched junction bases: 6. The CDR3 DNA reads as TGTGCCAGCAGTTCAGGACTAGCCCCCGATACGCAGTATTTT. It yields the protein CASSSGLAPDTQYF.

This CDR3 is CASSLGGASGPETQYF. CDR3 coding DNA: TGTGCCAGCAGCTTAGGAGGGGCTAGCGGCCCAGAGACCCAGTACTTC. The chain combines TRBV11-1 with TRBJ2-5; 7 bases align to TRBD2. Germline CDR1 and CDR2: SGHAT and FQDESV (reference sequence). The CDR3 has 16 residues. Unmatched junction bases numbered 9, after V lost 1 base and J lost 4 bases.

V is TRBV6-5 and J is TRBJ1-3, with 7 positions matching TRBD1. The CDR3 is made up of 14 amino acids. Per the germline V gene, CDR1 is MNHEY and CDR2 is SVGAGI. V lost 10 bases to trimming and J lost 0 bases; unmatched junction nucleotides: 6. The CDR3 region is CATRTGLSGNTIYF. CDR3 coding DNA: TGTGCCACCCGGACAGGACTCTCTGGAAACACCATATATTTT.

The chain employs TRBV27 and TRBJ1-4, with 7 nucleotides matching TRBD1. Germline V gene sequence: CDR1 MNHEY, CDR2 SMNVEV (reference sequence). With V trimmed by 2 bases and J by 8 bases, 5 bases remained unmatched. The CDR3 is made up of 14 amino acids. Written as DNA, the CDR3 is TGTGCCAGCAGTTTAGGAGGGGGCGGGGAAAAACTGTTTTTT. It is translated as CASSLGGGGEKLFF.

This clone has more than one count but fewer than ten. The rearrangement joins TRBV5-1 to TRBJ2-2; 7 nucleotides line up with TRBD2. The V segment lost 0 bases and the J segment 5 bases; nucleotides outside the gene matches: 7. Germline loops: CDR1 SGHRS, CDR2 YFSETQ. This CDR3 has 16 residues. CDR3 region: CASSLEGGSGTGELFF. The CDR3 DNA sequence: TGCGCCAGCAGCTTGGAGGGCGGGAGTGGAACCGGGGAGCTGTTTTTT.